Detailed here is one TCR beta chain. Its specificity is not known. The sample is drawn from a study of T cell responses to AZD1222 COVID-19 vaccine. Whole-study context: Second doses at about 4 or about 12 weeks were pooled. General observations from the study: Dominant at 160-218 and 743-854, vaccine-associated CD4 TCRs also spanned spike. In all cases, repertoires were sampled only after the peak T cell response.

Measured with immunoSEQ multiplex PCR; TCRdb has only the in-frame clones, and not every one. Among around 75,000 clones listed, more than 75% were seen once. This CDR3 spans 15 amino acids. In germline, CDR1 is KGHDR, CDR2 SFDVKD. V was shortened by 5 bases and J by 4 bases, with 11 bases between the two germline ends. Sequencing used peripheral blood, obtained on day 0 of AZD1222 vaccination. This sequence originates from an adult in good health. The V call is TRBV24-1, the J call TRBJ2-6, with D possibly matching TRBD2 (7 bases). CDR3 in amino acids: CATSVGGAGANVLTF. As DNA, the CDR3 is TGTGCCACCAGTGTTGGGGGGGCAGGGGCCAACGTCCTGACTTTC.